Shown below are 13 T cell receptor beta chains from a single sample sequenced in a study of T cell responses to AZD1222 COVID-19 vaccine. This table comes from immunoSEQ multiplex PCR, and its TCRdb copy is limited to in-frame clones, with some not included. The sample includes about 53,000 clones, about 81% of them seen just once. The sample consisted of peripheral blood, taken on day 0 of AZD1222 vaccination. Every receptor here comes from an adult in good health.

The rearrangement links TRBV19 to TRBJ1-2; 10 nucleotides line up with TRBD1. CDR3 length: 17 amino acids. The V segment lost 9 bases and the J segment 8 bases; nucleotides outside the gene matches: 21. Germline V gene data show CDR1 as LNHDA and CDR2 as SQIVND (reference sequence). CDR3 in amino acids: CASRTARYDRGRVGYTF. CDR3 in DNA: TGTGCCAGCCGAACAGCCCGGTACGACAGGGGGCGTGTAGGCTACACCTTC.

The CDR3 loop reads CASSLQQGNTQQPQHF. The CDR3 nucleotides read TGTGCCAGCAGCCTCCAACAGGGAAATACTCAACAGCCCCAGCATTTT. This chain connects TRBV7-6 to TRBJ1-5; D is possibly TRBD1 (6 bases). The germline CDR1 and CDR2 sequences are SGHVS and FNYEAQ. Trimming shortened V by 5 bases and J by 7 bases, and 21 bases separated the two germline ends. This CDR3 is 16 amino acids long. Supplemented by reference TRBV7-6 and TRBJ1-5, the full variable domain reads GAGVSQSPRYKVTKRGQDVALRCDPISGHVSLYWYRQALGQGPEFLTYFNYEAQQDKSGLPNDRFSAERPEGSISTLTIQRTEQRDSAMYRCASSLQQGNTQQPQHFGDGTRLSIL.

The chain carries TRBV6-6 and TRBJ2-7; 10 positions match TRBD1. The CDR3 length is 15 residues. CDR1 and CDR2 from the germline V gene are MNHNY and SVGAGI (reference sequence). The trim removed 7 bases at V and 7 bases at J, leaving 13 bases unmatched. The CDR3 sequence is CASTLGGTGAGEQYF. The CDR3 DNA sequence: TGTGCCAGCACCCTGGGAGGGACAGGGGCGGGGGAGCAGTACTTC.

The V gene is TRBV2, the J gene TRBJ1-4, with D maybe TRBD1 (5 bases). Trimming took off 8 bases at V and 0 bases at J, with 10 bases between the two ends. The CDR3 runs 14 residues. In germline, CDR1 is SNHLY, CDR2 FYNNEI. DNA of the CDR3: TGTGCCAGCCACCAGACAGCAACTAATGAAAAACTGTTTTTT. This codes for CASHQTATNEKLFF.

V gene TRBV5-1 combines with J gene TRBJ2-3; possible D gene TRBD1, 5 bases. CDR3 size: 14 residues. In germline, CDR1 is SGHRS, CDR2 YFSETQ. With 4 bases removed from V and 3 bases from J, the gap between germline ends came to 12 bases. CDR3: CASSTRQKTDTQYF. The CDR3 DNA is TGCGCCAGCAGCACCCGACAGAAAACAGATACGCAGTATTTT.

This chain's CDR3 is CASEPGLAGPGELFF. The CDR3 DNA follows: TGTGCCAGCGAACCGGGACTAGCGGGTCCCGGGGAGCTGTTTTTT. The chain carries TRBV28 and TRBJ2-2, with 12 bases that match TRBD2. Germline loops: CDR1 MDHEN, CDR2 SYDVKM. V was pared by 8 bases and J by 6 bases, with 7 bases of the junction left unmatched. CDR3 length equals 15 residues.

The chain employs TRBV7-8 and TRBJ1-6; D is unclear. V dropped 5 bases and J dropped 9 bases, with 11 bases sitting between them. Germline V lookup: CDR1 SGHVS, CDR2 FQNEAQ. The length of the CDR3 is 13 residues. The CDR3 reads CASSLGWSSPLHF. The CDR3 nucleotides read TGTGCCAGCAGCCTAGGTTGGAGTTCACCCCTCCACTTT.

V gene TRBV2 combines with J gene TRBJ1-3; D unresolved. From germline, CDR1 is SNHLY and CDR2 FYNNEI. The CDR3 covers 12 residues. V gave up 6 bases and J gave up 13 bases, with 16 bases separating them. CDR3 in amino acids: CASSLDPLKIYF. CDR3 in DNA: TGTGCCAGCAGCCTAGATCCTCTTAAAATATATTTT. Supplemented by reference TRBV2 and TRBJ1-3, the full variable domain reads EPEVTQTPSHQVTQMGQEVILRCVPISNHLYFYWYRQILGQKVEFLVSFYNNEISEKSEIFDDQFSVERPDGSNFTLKIRSTKLEDSAMYFCASSLDPLKIYFGEGSWLTVV.

The chain employs TRBV4-1 and TRBJ2-2, with 11 bases identical to TRBD2. Trimming cost V 4 bases and J 2 bases; bases outside gene matches: 6. Germline V gene data show CDR1 as MGHRA and CDR2 as YSYEKL. CDR3 size: 17 residues. The CDR3 DNA is TGCGCCAGCAGCCGTCGGGGGACTAGCGGAAACACCGGGGAGCTGTTTTTT. It encodes CASSRRGTSGNTGELFF.

The CDR3 protein is CASSLDTGLAGKTGELFF. The CDR3 DNA follows: TGTGCCAGCAGCTTAGACACCGGACTAGCGGGAAAAACCGGGGAGCTGTTTTTT. This chain joins TRBV11-3 and TRBJ2-2; 12 bases agree with TRBD2. Germline V lookup: CDR1 SGHNT, CDR2 YENEEA. CDR3 length: 18 amino acids. J lost 5 bases, V lost 0 bases, and 7 bases had no gene match. The full variable domain, with the rest looked up from reference TRBV11-3 and TRBJ2-2, is EAGVVQSPRYKIIEKKQPVAFWCNPISGHNTLYWYLQNLGQGPELLIRYENEEAVDDSQLPKDRFSAERLKGVDSTLKIQPAELGDSAVYLCASSLDTGLAGKTGELFFGEGSRLTVL.

This chain links TRBV20-1 with TRBJ2-1; the D is unclear. In germline, CDR1 is DFQATT, CDR2 SNEGSKA (reference sequence). The length of the CDR3 is 11 residues. Between the trimmed V and J ends, which lost 2 bases and 6 bases, there was a span of 5 bases. The CDR3 loop reads CSARFPNEQFF. DNA of the CDR3: TGCAGTGCTAGATTCCCCAATGAGCAGTTCTTC.

J is TRBJ2-3 and V is TRBV28; 9 nucleotides agree with TRBD2. V gave up 2 bases and J gave up 5 bases; unmatched junction bases: 2. Germline V gene data show CDR1 as MDHEN and CDR2 as SYDVKM. CDR3 length: 14 residues. The CDR3 coding sequence is TGTGCCAGCAGTTTAGAGCGGGAGGAAGATACGCAGTATTTT. It specifies CASSLEREEDTQYF.

V and J are TRBV11-3 and TRBJ2-7, with D possibly being TRBD2 (6 bases). The V and J ends lost 0 bases and 7 bases respectively, with 16 bases between them. The CDR3 runs to 15 residues. Germline loops: CDR1 SGHNT, CDR2 YENEEA. The chain's CDR3 is CASSLDPGVRGEQYF. CDR3 DNA: TGTGCCAGCAGCTTAGACCCGGGAGTGAGAGGGGAGCAGTACTTC.